These T cell receptor beta chains were read from a single sample in a study of vaccination and CD4 T cells after COVID-19. These receptors have no identified antigens. TCRdb reprocessed the PCR reads via MiXCR and lists one record per CDR3 protein. The data contain some 6,600 distinct CDR3 sequences, 45% to 55% of them singletons. The sample comprised CD4+ T cells from blood, cultured in vitro. These receptors came from a human donor in good health. The CDR3 runs from the conserved cysteine through the conserved F or W. The order of the fields is J gene, V gene, clone size, D gene, CDR3 length, CDR3 DNA, CDR3 protein. The D gene is left open where the match is weak. Size values are once, few and many counts, or a class for expanded clones, and some rows have none.

>TRBJ2-5|TRBV25-1|few|.|14
TGTGCCAGGAGGGGCAGGGTGGGGGTAGAGACCCAGTACTTC
CARRGRVGVETQYF
>TRBJ1-2|TRBV6-1|few|.|11
TGTGCCAGCAGTGAAGTGGGGGGCTACACCTTC
CASSEVGGYTF
>TRBJ1-6|TRBV15|.|.|17
TGTACCACCAGCAGAGATAGGTTTTTTGGTGGCAGTTCACCCCTCCACTTT
CTTSRDRFFGGSSPLHF
>TRBJ2-1|TRBV6-1|.|TRBD2|14
TGTGCCAGCGGGCGGCTAGCGGAATACAATGAGCAGTTCTTC
CASGRLAEYNEQFF
>TRBJ1-5|TRBV20-1|few|.|13
TGCAGTGCTTCAGGGCAGGGCGGTCAGCCCCAGCATTTT
CSASGQGGQPQHF
>TRBJ2-3|TRBV7-9|few|.|16
TGTGCCAGCAGCTCGGAAGGGACCAGGGGCACAGATACGCAGTATTTT
CASSSEGTRGTDTQYF
>TRBJ1-1|TRBV19|.|.|14
TGTGCCAGTAGACCAGACATGGCTCACACTGAAGCTTTCTTT
CASRPDMAHTEAFF
>TRBJ2-7|TRBV21-1|.|.|15
TGTGCCAGCAGCACCCGACAGGTCGGCTCCTACGAGCAGTACTTC
CASSTRQVGSYEQYF
>TRBJ2-1|TRBV5-4|once|TRBD2|16
TGTGCCAGCAGCTTGGCCGCGGGAGACCGGGAAAATGAGCAGTTCTTC
CASSLAAGDRENEQFF
>TRBJ2-7|TRBV20-1|.|TRBD1|12
TGCAGTGCCGGGACAGGGACCTACGAGCAGTACTTC
CSAGTGTYEQYF
>TRBJ1-2|TRBV20-1|few|TRBD1|17
TGCAGTGCTAGGGGCGGGGGACAGGGGGTTAGTAACTATGGCTACACCTTC
CSARGGGQGVSNYGYTF
>TRBJ1-2|TRBV6-5|.|.|15
TGTGCCAGCAGTTACTCGCCAGGAATTAACTATGGCTACACCTTC
CASSYSPGINYGYTF
>TRBJ2-7|TRBV15|few|.|13
TGTGCCACCAGCAGACCAGGACCATACGAGCAGTACTTC
CATSRPGPYEQYF
>TRBJ1-2|TRBV30|few|.|13
TGTGCCTGGAGTGGTGGGTTATACGATGGCTACACCTTC
CAWSGGLYDGYTF
>TRBJ2-7|TRBV2|.|TRBD2|12
TGTGCCAGCATAGGCGGGGGATACGAGCAGTACTTC
CASIGGGYEQYF
>TRBJ2-7|TRBV28|.|.|13
TGTGCCGGACGAAGGACGGGAACCTACGAGCAGTACTTC
CAGRRTGTYEQYF
>TRBJ2-3|TRBV19|few|.|15
TGTGCCAGTAGTTCGGGACTCCCAGGTCCAGATACGCAGTATTTT
CASSSGLPGPDTQYF
>TRBJ1-3|TRBV6-1|.|.|18
TGTGCCAGCAGCCTGGGTCCCCCGGACTTGAGCTCTGGAAACACCATATATTTT
CASSLGPPDLSSGNTIYF
>TRBJ2-7|TRBV14|.|TRBD1|15
TGTGCCAGCAGCCCGTACAGGGGAGAACCCTACGAGCAGTACTTC
CASSPYRGEPYEQYF
>TRBJ2-1|TRBV5-1|.|.|16
TGCGCCAGCAGCTTGGGACCTCGCAATCAGATCCATGAGCAGTTCTTC
CASSLGPRNQIHEQFF
>TRBJ1-5|TRBV28|.|.|16
TGTGCCAGCAACCCCTTCCACGGCGGGGGCAATCAGCCCCAGCATTTT
CASNPFHGGGNQPQHF
>TRBJ2-2|TRBV11-3|once|.|14
TGTGCCAGCAGCTCTCGTGTGGGGGTAGGGGAGCTGTTTTTT
CASSSRVGVGELFF
>TRBJ2-2|TRBV7-2|.|.|15
TGTGCCAGCAGCTTAGTTGGGGGCGACACCGGGGAGCTGTTTTTT
CASSLVGGDTGELFF
>TRBJ2-5|TRBV7-6|.|TRBD1|13
TGTGCCAGCAGCTCAGGCAGGGGGGAGACCCAGTACTTC
CASSSGRGETQYF
>TRBJ1-2|TRBV19|.|.|12
TGTGCCAGTAGTCCAGGGGACTATGGCTACACCTTC
CASSPGDYGYTF
>TRBJ1-5|TRBV7-2|few|.|12
TGTGCCAGCAGCGACAGCAATCAGCCCCAGCATTTT
CASSDSNQPQHF
>TRBJ2-2|TRBV24-1|few|TRBD2|17
TGTGCCACCAGTGGCTCCCCGGGACTAGCGGGGACCGGGGAGCTGTTTTTT
CATSGSPGLAGTGELFF
>TRBJ2-3|TRBV9|.|TRBD2|15
TGTGCCAGCAGCGTAACGGGACTAGACACAGATACGCAGTATTTT
CASSVTGLDTDTQYF
>TRBJ2-5|TRBV7-2|.|.|16
TGTGCCAGCAGCTTGGGGACGTTGAAGTGGGCAGAGACCCAGTACTTC
CASSLGTLKWAETQYF
>TRBJ2-5|TRBV5-4|.|.|14
TGTGCCAGCAGCCCGGAGAGGGGTGGAGAGACCCAGTACTTC
CASSPERGGETQYF
>TRBJ2-5|TRBV6-1|.|.|14
TGTGCCAGCATCCACTCCGTAGGTCAAGAGACCCAGTACTTC
CASIHSVGQETQYF
>TRBJ2-5|TRBV19|few|.|16
TGTGCCAGTAGTGCGCTGCACTCGGAAGTCGGGGAGACCCAGTACTTC
CASSALHSEVGETQYF
>TRBJ2-4|TRBV27|.|.|14
TGTGCCAGCAGGGGCCTGGGTGCCAAAAACATTCAGTACTTC
CASRGLGAKNIQYF
>TRBJ2-3|TRBV7-6|.|.|17
TGTGCCAGCAGCTTATCTAGCAGCATGGGGGGGGCCGATACGCAGTATTTT
CASSLSSSMGGADTQYF
>TRBJ1-2|TRBV27|.|TRBD1|15
TGTGCCAGCACCCCAGGGGACAGAAAGAACTATGGCTACACCTTC
CASTPGDRKNYGYTF
>TRBJ1-5|TRBV28|.|.|15
TGTGCCAGCAGTTCAGGGGTAATCAGCAATCAGCCCCAGCATTTT
CASSSGVISNQPQHF
>TRBJ1-5|TRBV20-1|.|TRBD1|13
TGCAGTGTCCGACAGGGGGTCAATCAGCCCCAGCATTTT
CSVRQGVNQPQHF
>TRBJ2-3|TRBV5-1|few|TRBD2|13
TGCGCCAGCGGTAGCGGGGTCACAGATACGCAGTATTTT
CASGSGVTDTQYF
>TRBJ2-7|TRBV28|once|.|12
TGTGCCAGCAGTTTTAGGGTCTACGAGCAGTACTTC
CASSFRVYEQYF
>TRBJ1-2|TRBV2|few|.|12
TGTGCCAGCAGTCCTGGCGGCTATGGCTACACCTTC
CASSPGGYGYTF
>TRBJ1-1|TRBV6-4|.|.|16
TGTGCCACCTCAGGAGGGGGATGGGGGATGAACACTGAAGCTTTCTTT
CATSGGGWGMNTEAFF